The 22 T cell receptor beta chains below all came from one sample that was sequenced in a study of blood T cell repertoires in COVID-19. This table comes from immunoSEQ multiplex PCR, and its TCRdb copy is limited to in-frame clones, with some not included. The sample records fewer than 250,000 clones, around nine tenths being singletons. The specimen sequenced was peripheral blood. The receptors here all came from a man in his sixties with acute or convalescent COVID-19.

V usage is TRBV7-6 and J usage is TRBJ1-5; 7 nucleotides match TRBD1. This CDR3 spans 14 amino acids. Trimming at V came to 1 base and at J to 9 bases, leaving 6 bases not matched to a gene. Germline loops: CDR1 SGHVS, CDR2 FNYEAQ. Here the CDR3 DNA reads TGTGCCAGCAGCTTAGGCAGGGGGGCTTGGCCCCAGCATTTT. Protein: CASSLGRGAWPQHF.

This clone has only one observation. The V call is TRBV10-3, the J call TRBJ2-5; TRBD2 aligns across 11 bases. Germline CDR1 and CDR2: ENHRY and SYGVKD. The trim removed 2 bases at V and 1 base at J, leaving 9 bases unmatched. The CDR3 extends over 18 amino acids. The CDR3 is CAISERSASGGPQETQYF. DNA for the CDR3: TGTGCCATCAGTGAGCGGAGTGCTAGCGGGGGGCCCCAAGAGACCCAGTACTTC.

The CDR3 here is CASSQTGTSGGTDTQYF. The CDR3 nucleotides are TGTGCCAGCAGTCAAACCGGGACTAGCGGGGGTACAGATACGCAGTATTTT. The V gene is TRBV25-1, the J gene TRBJ2-3; 14 bases are a match to TRBD2. The CDR3 has 17 residues. V lost 5 bases and J lost 3; bases outside the gene matches: 7. The germline V gene encodes CDR1 MGHDK and CDR2 SYGVNS.

The chain is built from TRBV6-5 and TRBJ2-7, with 8 bases lining up with TRBD1. J lost 2 bases, V lost 2 bases, and 2 bases had no gene match. Germline values: CDR1 MNHEY, CDR2 SVGAGI. This CDR3 is built from 14 residues. CDR3 coding DNA: TGTGCCAGCAGTTACGGGGACAGGCCCTACGAGCAGTACTTC. Translating it yields CASSYGDRPYEQYF.

V gene TRBV11-3 combines with J gene TRBJ2-7; the match to TRBD2 covers 7 bases. The length of the CDR3 is 15 residues. Germline lookup yields CDR1 SGHNT and CDR2 YENEEA. V was clipped by 2 bases and J by 0 bases; unmatched bases: 4. CDR3 DNA sequence: TGTGCCAGCAGCTTACACAGCGGGGCCTCCTACGAGCAGTACTTC. As protein: CASSLHSGASYEQYF.

The sample holds a few counts of this clone. V gene TRBV4-2 combines with J gene TRBJ1-4; D is ambiguous. CDR1 is LGHNA and CDR2 is YNFKEQ in the germline V gene. The CDR3 has 14 residues. Trimming stripped 2 bases from V and 3 bases from J, with 7 bases between. Written as DNA, the CDR3 is TGTGCCAGCAGCCAAATCCGCGCTAATGAAAAACTGTTTTTT. This sequence encodes CASSQIRANEKLFF.

The rearrangement links TRBV9 to TRBJ2-2, with 13 bases aligning to TRBD2. The CDR3 loop spans 19 amino acids. The J segment lost 5 bases and the V segment lost 3 bases, leaving 13 bases of the junction unmatched. The germline CDR1 and CDR2 sequences are SGDLS and YYNGEE. The CDR3 region is CASSARLAGGPKITGELFF. DNA for the CDR3: TGTGCCAGCAGCGCTCGACTAGCGGGGGGCCCAAAAATTACCGGGGAGCTGTTTTTT.

The CDR3 DNA reads as TGCGCCAGCAGCCAAGGTGGTAGCGGAGTTCTAGAGACCCAGTACTTC. This encodes CASSQGGSGVLETQYF. The chain is built from TRBV4-1 and TRBJ2-5, with D possibly being TRBD2 (6 bases). V gave up 1 base and J gave up 4 bases, with 16 bases separating them. This CDR3 is built from 16 residues. The germline CDR1 and CDR2 sequences are MGHRA and YSYEKL.

The chain is built from TRBV27 and TRBJ1-1, with a weak D call TRBD1 (6 bases). CDR1 is MNHEY and CDR2 is SMNVEV in the germline V gene (reference sequence). The V gene lost 5 bases and the J gene lost 2 bases, with 15 bases spanning the gap. The CDR3 is made up of 15 amino acids. The CDR3 sequence is CASSAYRDPNTEAFF. The CDR3 bases are TGTGCCAGCAGTGCTTACAGGGATCCAAACACTGAAGCTTTCTTT.

This chain uses TRBV9 with TRBJ2-1, with D possibly being TRBD1 (5 bases). This CDR3 is 15 amino acids long. Trimming took off 3 bases at V and 1 base at J, with 11 bases between the two ends. Germline assignment: CDR1 SGDLS and CDR2 YYNGEE. CDR3 nucleotide sequence: TGTGCCAGCAGCGCCCAGGGAACTTCCTACAATGAGCAGTTCTTC. Amino acids: CASSAQGTSYNEQFF. Full variable domain (missing parts from reference TRBV9 and TRBJ2-1): DSGVTQTPKHLITATGQRVTLRCSPRSGDLSVYWYQQSLDQGLQFLIQYYNGEERAKGNILERFSAQQFPDLHSELNLSSLELGDSALYFCASSAQGTSYNEQFFGPGTRLTVL.

The chain uses TRBV2 and TRBJ2-3; 10 bases map to TRBD2. The V gene end was trimmed by 7 bases and the J gene end by 4 bases; junction bases not matched to a gene: 5. This CDR3 contains 14 residues. CDR1 SNHLY and CDR2 FYNNEI come from the germline V gene. The CDR3 is CASKSGGAPDTQYF. For the CDR3, the DNA is TGTGCCAGCAAGAGCGGGGGGGCCCCAGATACGCAGTATTTT.

This clone was seen a few times. This chain joins TRBV15 and TRBJ2-7; TRBD1 might be the D (7 bases). The CDR3 consists of 15 residues. Trimming removed 0 bases at V and 7 bases at J, with 16 bases between. The V gene's germline CDR1 is LNHNV and CDR2 YYDKDF (reference sequence). CDR3 in amino acids: CATSRERGRDREQYF. The DNA for the CDR3 is TGTGCCACCAGCAGAGAGCGGGGAAGGGACAGAGAGCAGTACTTC.

The chain uses TRBV9 and TRBJ2-2, with D tentatively TRBD1 (6 bases). CDR3 length: 15 residues. Germline V CDR1 and CDR2: SGDLS, YYNGEE. Trimming cost V 2 bases and J 4 bases, with 12 bases left between them. The CDR3 loop reads CASSVTGRVTGELFF. In nucleotides, the CDR3 is TGTGCCAGCAGCGTTACAGGGCGGGTCACCGGGGAGCTGTTTTTT. The full variable domain, rest sourced from reference TRBV9 and TRBJ2-2, is DSGVTQTPKHLITATGQRVTLRCSPRSGDLSVYWYQQSLDQGLQFLIQYYNGEERAKGNILERFSAQQFPDLHSELNLSSLELGDSALYFCASSVTGRVTGELFFGEGSRLTVL.

This clone was detected only once. V is TRBV6-1 and J is TRBJ2-7; possible D gene TRBD2, 6 bases. The V gene lost 2 bases and the J gene lost 7 bases, with 12 bases spanning the gap. The CDR3 runs 13 residues. CDR1 MNHNS and CDR2 SASEGT come from the germline V gene. CDR3 bases: TGTGCCAGCAGTGAATCGAAGGGGAGGGAGCAGTACTTC. It codes for CASSESKGREQYF.

V and J are TRBV10-3 and TRBJ2-2, with D unresolved. Germline values: CDR1 ENHRY, CDR2 SYGVKD. The CDR3 has 14 residues. The V end lost 4 bases, the J end lost 1 base, and 7 bases lay between the germline ends. The CDR3: CAISAELNTGELFF. For the CDR3, the DNA is TGTGCCATCAGTGCGGAGCTGAACACCGGGGAGCTGTTTTTT.

The chain links TRBV28 to TRBJ2-3, with 7 bases fitting TRBD2. The CDR3 is 20 amino acids. Germline CDR1 reads MDHEN; CDR2 reads SYDVKM. After removal of 3 bases from V and 0 bases from J, the junction contained 18 bases not matched to a gene. The CDR3: CASSFIFPTGGVLSTDTQYF. The CDR3 DNA follows: TGTGCCAGCAGTTTTATTTTCCCAACGGGGGGAGTCCTTAGCACAGATACGCAGTATTTT.

J is TRBJ2-2 and V is TRBV28, with D perhaps matching TRBD2 (7 bases). Germline V gene sequence: CDR1 MDHEN, CDR2 SYDVKM. This CDR3 contains 18 residues. Trimming left V 7 bases short and J 2 bases short, with 23 bases between. The CDR3 nucleotides are TGTGCCAGCACCCCGACCGTCGGCGGGGGCCCCAACACCGGGGAGCTGTTTTTT. Amino acid sequence: CASTPTVGGGPNTGELFF.

The chain couples TRBV7-2 to TRBJ2-7, with D possibly being TRBD2 (6 bases). Germline V gene sequence: CDR1 SGHTA, CDR2 FQGNSA. The CDR3 runs to 14 residues. V was trimmed by 1 base and J by 3 bases, leaving 10 bases between them. The CDR3: CASSLGGRDYEQYF. Here the CDR3 DNA reads TGTGCCAGCAGCTTAGGTGGGCGGGACTACGAGCAGTACTTC.

The V gene is TRBV5-4, the J gene TRBJ1-3; 10 bases agree with TRBD1. Unmatched junction bases numbered 13, after V lost 4 bases and J lost 0 bases. The germline V gene has CDR1 SGHNT and CDR2 YYREEE (reference sequence). This CDR3 region has 19 residues. In DNA form, the CDR3 reads TGTGCCAGCAGCGGAGGGGGGGGACAGGGGTCCCCCTCTGGAAACACCATATATTTT. Encoded protein: CASSGGGGQGSPSGNTIYF.

The chain has TRBV29-1 and TRBJ2-2; possible D gene TRBD2, 6 bases. Deletions cut 3 bases from V and 4 bases from J, with 12 bases between. The germline V gene has CDR1 SQVTM and CDR2 ANQGSEA. The CDR3 has 14 residues. CDR3 bases: TGCAGCGTTGATGTTGGGAGGACCACCGGGGAGCTGTTTTTT. Protein: CSVDVGRTTGELFF.

The chain carries TRBV4-1 and TRBJ1-5; tentative D call: TRBD1 (5 bases). V was clipped by 1 base and J by 3 bases, with 10 bases between them. The CDR3 loop spans 15 amino acids. Germline-derived CDR1 and CDR2 are MGHRA and YSYEKL. The CDR3 here is CASSQGGVTNQPQHF. The CDR3, as DNA: TGCGCCAGCAGCCAAGGGGGGGTTACCAATCAGCCCCAGCATTTT.

The V call is TRBV11-1, the J call TRBJ2-7; 10 bases match TRBD2. This CDR3 is 15 amino acids long. With V trimmed by 3 bases and J by 7 bases, 9 bases remained unmatched. Germline values: CDR1 SGHAT, CDR2 FQDESV (reference sequence). CDR3 sequence (DNA): TGTGCCAGCAGCTTCTTGGGACTAGCGCAGGGGGAGCAGTACTTC. Amino acid sequence: CASSFLGLAQGEQYF.